Following are 24 T cell receptor beta chains from one sample sequenced in a study of shared clonotypes between healthy human individuals (dated by TCRdb to 2020 to 2021). The library relied on the immunoSEQ multiplex PCR assay. Held by TCRdb, this immuneACCESS table contains in-frame sequences only and omits some clones. Under half of the omission traces to an unresolved V gene where checked; the cause of the rest is unknown. The sample has just over 2,000,000 clones on record, 85% to 95% of them singletons. Clones ranked in the top ten supply around 0.13% of the sample. Source material: naive CD4+ T cells sorted from blood. Sample cell subset or site, as interpreted from the label and publication: CD45RA+ positively selected. These receptors came from a man aged 18 to 30 in good health.

Concerning this clone: This sample includes further DNA sequences coding for the same CDR3. The J gene is TRBJ1-1, the V gene TRBV19; TRBD1 matches 8 bases. From germline, CDR1 is LNHDA and CDR2 SQIVND (reference sequence). Germline trimming cut 5 bases from V and 1 base from J; bases unmatched to any gene: 3. The CDR3 runs 14 residues. CDR3 sequence: CASSDQGANTEAFF. DNA for the CDR3: TGTGCCAGTAGTGACCAGGGGGCGAACACTGAAGCTTTCTTT.

V is TRBV5-1 and J is TRBJ2-7, with unresolved D. The ends were cut back, 4 bases at V and 0 bases at J, with 8 bases in the middle. The CDR3 loop spans 13 amino acids. Per germline, CDR1 SGHRS and CDR2 YFSETQ. The CDR3 sequence: CASSKVSSYEQYF. The CDR3 nucleotides are TGCGCCAGCAGCAAGGTCTCCTCCTACGAGCAGTACTTC.

This clone was picked up one time. The chain links TRBV11-2 to TRBJ2-3; D call uncertain. The germline V gene encodes CDR1 SGHAT and CDR2 FQNNGV. The CDR3 is made up of 11 amino acids. Trimming left V 7 bases short and J 1 base short, with 3 bases between. CDR3 residues: CASTGTDTQYF. CDR3 DNA sequence: TGTGCCAGCACGGGCACAGATACGCAGTATTTT.

The V call is TRBV27, the J call TRBJ2-7; D is unresolved. CDR3 length equals 14 residues. Germline V gene data show CDR1 as MNHEY and CDR2 as SMNVEV (reference sequence). V dropped 7 bases and J dropped 0 bases, with 13 bases sitting between them. CDR3 sequence reads: CASTPDGTSYEQYF. In DNA form, the CDR3 reads TGTGCCAGCACTCCGGACGGAACCTCCTACGAGCAGTACTTC.

The chain carries TRBV5-4 and TRBJ2-7, with D perhaps TRBD2 (6 bases). The CDR3 totals 15 residues. CDR1 is SGHNT and CDR2 is YYREEE in the germline V gene (reference sequence). Trimming took off 0 bases at V and 3 bases at J, with 13 bases between the two ends. CDR3 amino acids: CASSLVGSGGYEQYF. In nucleotides, the CDR3 is TGTGCCAGCAGCTTGGTGGGTAGCGGAGGCTACGAGCAGTACTTC. Together with reference TRBV5-4 and TRBJ2-7, the CDR3 gives the full variable domain: ETGVTQSPTHLIKTRGQQVTLRCSSQSGHNTVSWYQQALGQGPQFIFQYYREEENGRGNFPPRFSGLQFPNYSSELNVNALELDDSALYLCASSLVGSGGYEQYFGPGTRLTVT.

This chain connects TRBV7-2 to TRBJ1-6; 7 nucleotides agree with TRBD1. The length of the CDR3 is 17 residues. The germline V gene encodes CDR1 SGHTA and CDR2 FQGNSA. V trimming: 0 bases; J trimming: 3 bases; junction bases outside the gene matches: 5. CDR3 coding DNA: TGTGCCAGCAGCTTAGCTGGGGACAGCAACTATAATTCACCCCTCCACTTT. Amino acid sequence: CASSLAGDSNYNSPLHF.

The chain combines TRBV6-5 with TRBJ2-7, with 8 bases identical to TRBD1. The J segment lost 2 bases and the V segment lost 6 bases, leaving 9 bases of the junction unmatched. In germline, CDR1 is MNHEY, CDR2 SVGAGI. There are 15 residues in the CDR3. For the CDR3, the DNA is TGTGCCAGCAGCCCCACAGGGGGTAGGACCTACGAGCAGTACTTC. It specifies CASSPTGGRTYEQYF.

Written as DNA, the CDR3 is TGCGCCAGCAGTGAGGTGAGGGGGGGCGCAGAGCAGTACTTC. Translated: CASSEVRGGAEQYF. J is TRBJ2-7 and V is TRBV10-1, with D tentatively TRBD2 (7 bases). Trimming left V 2 bases short and J 7 bases short, with 15 bases between. Germline CDR1 is WNHNN and CDR2 is SYGVQD (reference sequence). This CDR3 has 14 amino acids.

V gene TRBV4-2 combines with J gene TRBJ1-4; the match to TRBD1 covers 11 bases. The CDR3 runs 18 residues. The ends lost 3 bases at V and 2 bases at J; junction bases unmatched: 8. Germline V gene data show CDR1 as LGHNA and CDR2 as YNFKEQ. CDR3 bases: TGTGCCAGCAGCCAGGTCCAGGGACAGGGGGTCACTAATGAAAAACTGTTTTTT. It yields the protein CASSQVQGQGVTNEKLFF.

Comment on this clone: This may be a read error, as it is one base from a much larger clone. Other DNA sequences in the sample encode the same CDR3. The rearrangement joins TRBV6-5 to TRBJ1-5; 9 nucleotides line up with TRBD1. Germline V CDR1 and CDR2: MNHEY, SVGAGI. With 4 bases clipped from V and 4 bases from J, the junction kept 5 bases outside the gene matches. The CDR3 is made up of 15 amino acids. The DNA for the CDR3 is TGTGCCAGCAGTTCATCCGGGACAGGGAATCAGCCCCAGCATTTT. Protein sequence: CASSSSGTGNQPQHF.

This clone was counted once. This sequence joins TRBV30 and TRBJ2-2; 8 bases fit TRBD2. The CDR3 is 14 residues long. Trimming cost V 2 bases and J 5 bases; bases outside gene matches: 4. Per the germline V gene, CDR1 is GTSNPN and CDR2 is SVGIG (reference sequence). The CDR3 region is CAWSPGTRTGELFF. In DNA form, the CDR3 reads TGTGCCTGGAGTCCGGGGACTAGGACCGGGGAGCTGTTTTTT.

The sample holds many counts of this clone. Different DNA sequences within this sample yield the same CDR3. This sequence joins TRBV18 and TRBJ2-7; D unresolved. Between the trimmed V and J ends, which lost 3 bases and 2 bases, there was a span of 8 bases. The CDR3 totals 13 residues. Germline-derived CDR1 and CDR2 are KGHSH and LQKENI. The CDR3 reads CASSPGRTYEQYF. CDR3 nucleotide sequence: TGTGCCAGCTCACCTGGCAGGACCTACGAGCAGTACTTC. Based on the CDR3 plus reference TRBV18 and TRBJ2-7, the full variable domain is NAGVMQNPRHLVRRRGQEARLRCSPMKGHSHVYWYRQLPEEGLKFMVYLQKENIIDESGMPKERFSAEFPKEGPSILRIQQVVRGDSAAYFCASSPGRTYEQYFGPGTRLTVT.

V usage is TRBV28 and J usage is TRBJ2-6; TRBD1 matches at 8 bases. V trimming: 10 bases; J trimming: 1 base; junction bases outside the gene matches: 9. Germline V CDR1 and CDR2: MDHEN, SYDVKM. The CDR3 length is 16 residues. CDR3: CATKGQGASGANVLTF. In DNA, the CDR3 is TGTGCCACCAAGGGGCAGGGGGCTTCTGGGGCCAACGTCCTGACTTTC.

This clone was observed once. The chain couples TRBV6-5 to TRBJ1-4, with unresolved D. This CDR3 comprises 15 residues. V lost 0 bases and J lost 3, with 8 bases in between. Germline CDR1 MNHEY, CDR2 SVGAGI. CDR3: CASSYSWQSNEKLFF. DNA of the CDR3: TGTGCCAGCAGTTACTCGTGGCAGTCTAATGAAAAACTGTTTTTT.

This clone is a singleton in its sample. The chain links TRBV19 to TRBJ2-2; the D is unclear. Trimming removed 3 bases from V and 5 bases from J, with 7 bases in between. The CDR3 covers 13 residues. CDR1 and CDR2 from the germline V gene are LNHDA and SQIVND (reference sequence). CDR3 sequence: CASSMLATGELFF. The CDR3 DNA reads TGTGCCAGTAGTATGCTTGCGACCGGGGAGCTGTTTTTT.

The chain has TRBV12-5 and TRBJ2-1; TRBD2 matches 8 bases. The germline CDR1 and CDR2 sequences are LGHNT and FRNRAP. V lost 11 bases, J lost 0 bases, and 9 bases stayed unmatched. The CDR3 contains 15 residues. CDR3 loop: CAVSNSGTSYNEQFF. The CDR3 nucleotides read TGTGCTGTAAGCAATAGCGGGACCTCCTACAATGAGCAGTTCTTC.

This chain uses TRBV6-5 with TRBJ2-5, with no clear D. The CDR3 consists of 11 residues. Trimming took 6 bases from V and 9 from J, leaving 11 bases between them. Germline V gives CDR1 MNHEY, CDR2 SVGAGI. In nucleotides, the CDR3 is TGTGCCAGCAGCCCCCTGCGTGCCCAGTACTTC. This translates into CASSPLRAQYF.

CDR3 bases: TGTGCCAGTAGTCCCCGACGGAAGACACACGACAATAGCAATCAGCCCCAGCATTTT. It specifies CASSPRRKTHDNSNQPQHF. The chain has TRBV19 and TRBJ1-5; D not resolved. Deletions cut 5 bases from V and 0 bases from J, with 23 bases between. Germline CDR1 reads LNHDA; CDR2 reads SQIVND (reference sequence). CDR3 length: 19 amino acids.

The CDR3 here is CASNQRAGPDTQYF. The CDR3 coding sequence is TGTGCCAGCAATCAGCGGGCGGGCCCAGATACGCAGTATTTT. The chain couples TRBV9 to TRBJ2-3, with a tentative D call TRBD2 (6 bases). Trimming shortened V by 6 bases and J by 4 bases, and 15 bases separated the two germline ends. CDR1 and CDR2 (germline): SGDLS, YYNGEE. The length of the CDR3 is 14 residues.

The chain uses TRBV18 and TRBJ2-7, with 8 bases that match TRBD1. Germline values: CDR1 KGHSH, CDR2 LQKENI. The junction had 9 bases not matched to a gene; V was cut back by 8 bases and J by 3 bases. The CDR3 extends over 14 amino acids. The CDR3 reads CASGQGDYSYEQYF. The CDR3 DNA reads TGTGCCAGCGGACAGGGTGATTACAGCTACGAGCAGTACTTC.

J is TRBJ1-2 and V is TRBV5-6; no clear D. V lost 4 bases to trimming and J lost 7 bases, with 17 bases between them. Germline V lookup: CDR1 SGHDT, CDR2 YYEEEE. This CDR3 contains 14 residues. CDR3 DNA: TGTGCCAGCAGCGCGGGCATGTCTAGGAGTGGCTACACCTTC. It translates to CASSAGMSRSGYTF. The full variable domain, rest sourced from reference TRBV5-6 and TRBJ1-2, is DAGVTQSPTHLIKTRGQQVTLRCSPKSGHDTVSWYQQALGQGPQFIFQYYEEEERQRGNFPDRFSGHQFPNYSSELNVNALLLGDSALYLCASSAGMSRSGYTFGSGTRLTVV.

The CDR3 bases are TGTGCCAGCAGTTTACCGGGACTAGCACTCGAGCAGTACTTC. It yields the protein CASSLPGLALEQYF. The chain couples TRBV28 to TRBJ2-7; TRBD2 matches at 9 bases. CDR3 length: 14 amino acids. J gave up 6 bases and V 2 bases, and 5 bases lay outside the gene matches. The germline V gene encodes CDR1 MDHEN and CDR2 SYDVKM. The variable domain in full, with the rest retrieved from reference TRBV28 and TRBJ2-7, is DVKVTQSSRYLVKRTGEKVFLECVQDMDHENMFWYRQDPGLGLRLIYFSYDVKMKEKGDIPEGYSVSREKKERFSLILESASTNQTSMYLCASSLPGLALEQYFGPGTRLTVT.

As for this clone: This sample also contains other DNA sequences that code for the same CDR3. This rearrangement joins TRBV7-9 to TRBJ2-7; 9 bases map to TRBD2. Germline loops: CDR1 SEHNR, CDR2 FQNEAQ (reference sequence). The CDR3 spans 14 residues. Trimming at V came to 3 bases and at J to 2 bases, leaving 2 bases not matched to a gene. Here the CDR3 reads CASSLAGGTYEQYF. CDR3 nucleotide sequence: TGTGCCAGCAGCTTGGCGGGAGGGACCTACGAGCAGTACTTC.

This rearrangement joins TRBV2 to TRBJ1-2, with D unclear. CDR3 length: 13 residues. CDR1 and CDR2 from the germline V gene are SNHLY and FYNNEI. Between the trimmed V and J ends, which lost 2 bases and 8 bases, there was a span of 12 bases. The CDR3 spells CASSERLAGGYTF. The DNA for the CDR3 is TGTGCCAGCAGTGAAAGACTGGCAGGCGGCTACACCTTC.